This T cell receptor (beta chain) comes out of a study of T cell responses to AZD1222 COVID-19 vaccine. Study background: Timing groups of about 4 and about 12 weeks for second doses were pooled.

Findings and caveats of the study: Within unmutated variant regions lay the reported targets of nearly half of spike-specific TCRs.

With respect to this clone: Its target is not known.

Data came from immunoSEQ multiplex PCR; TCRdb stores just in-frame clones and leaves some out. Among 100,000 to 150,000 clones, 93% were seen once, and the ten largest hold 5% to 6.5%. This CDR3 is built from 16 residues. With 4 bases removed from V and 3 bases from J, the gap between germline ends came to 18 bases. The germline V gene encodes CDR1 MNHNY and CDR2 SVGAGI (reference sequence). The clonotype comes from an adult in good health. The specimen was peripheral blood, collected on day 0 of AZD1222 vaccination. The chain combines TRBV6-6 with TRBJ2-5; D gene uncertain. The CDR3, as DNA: TGTGCCAGCAGTTCGAGACTGAGGCAGTTGAAAGAGACCCAGTACTTC. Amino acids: CASSSRLRQLKETQYF.